This T cell receptor (beta chain) appears in the sequencing data of a study of T cell clones after liver transplantation. Overall study context: TCRbeta sequencing after a pre-transplant mixed lymphocyte reaction identified graft-donor-reactive clones, later tracked in post-transplant blood. The study's findings and limits: Compared with third party-reactive sequences, donor-reactive ones declined more, independent of withdrawal success.

TCRdb's copy holds only in-frame clones and misses some; the assay was immunoSEQ multiplex PCR. The sample includes roughly 120,000 clones, 90% of them seen just once. Germline V CDR1 and CDR2: SGHTA, FQGTGA. The CDR3 totals 13 residues. V was clipped by 3 bases and J by 3 bases, with 6 bases between them. A note on this clone: Its specificity is unknown.

The specimen was CD4+ T cells from blood, collected 12 months after liver transplant. The chain carries TRBV7-3 and TRBJ1-5; tentative D call: TRBD1 (5 bases). The clonotype originates from a human patient who received a liver transplant. Some T cells may have originated in the graft donor. The CDR3 sequence is CASSLGPNQPQHF. CDR3 bases: TGTGCCAGCAGCTTGGGGCCCAATCAGCCCCAGCATTTT.